Each of the 18 T cell receptor beta chains below was sequenced from the same sample in a study of blood T cell repertoires in COVID-19. The assay was immunoSEQ multiplex PCR, and TCRdb's table has in-frame clones only and misses some. The table records 55,000 to 75,000 clones, around nine tenths of them present only once. The source material was peripheral blood. The receptors originated from a human donor in a cohort sampled during active COVID-19.

This clone was counted once. This chain joins TRBV7-2 and TRBJ2-2, with D possibly TRBD2 on 6 matching bases. Between the trimmed V and J ends, which lost 5 bases and 6 bases, there was a span of 10 bases. The CDR3 is 13 amino acids. Per germline, CDR1 SGHTA and CDR2 FQGNSA. The CDR3 DNA reads as TGTGCCAGCAGCCATGGAGGGGCCGGGGAGCTGTTTTTT. Translated: CASSHGGAGELFF.

The rearrangement joins TRBV7-2 to TRBJ1-5, with 9 bases lining up with TRBD1. The CDR3 spans 14 residues. The V gene's germline CDR1 is SGHTA and CDR2 FQGNSA. After removal of 5 bases from V and 10 bases from J, the junction contained 9 bases not matched to a gene. This chain's CDR3 is CASSPDRDRVPQHF. CDR3 bases: TGTGCCAGCAGCCCCGACCGGGACAGGGTACCCCAGCATTTT.

The V and J genes are TRBV14 and TRBJ2-1, with D uncertain. The CDR3 is made up of 16 amino acids. V lost 0 bases and J 2 bases, leaving 11 bases between the germline ends. Germline CDR1 reads SGHDN; CDR2 reads FVKESK. This chain's CDR3 is CASSQERGKAYNEQFF. CDR3 sequence (DNA): TGTGCCAGCAGCCAAGAGCGCGGAAAAGCCTACAATGAGCAGTTCTTC.

The chain carries TRBV10-1 and TRBJ2-2, with D possibly matching TRBD1 (5 bases). The germline V gene encodes CDR1 WNHNN and CDR2 SYGVQD (reference sequence). Trimming pared 9 bases from V and 2 bases from J, leaving 16 bases between. This CDR3 is built from 15 residues. This chain's CDR3 is CARQVGDRNTGELFF. DNA of the CDR3: TGCGCCAGGCAGGTAGGGGATCGAAACACCGGGGAGCTGTTTTTT.

This chain joins TRBV15 and TRBJ2-7; 9 bases fit TRBD2. In germline, CDR1 is LNHNV, CDR2 YYDKDF (reference sequence). The CDR3 extends over 15 amino acids. V trimming: 1 base; J trimming: 3 bases; junction bases outside the gene matches: 4. The CDR3, as DNA: TGTGCCACCAGCAGAGGACTAGCGGAAGACTACGAGCAGTACTTC. This codes for CATSRGLAEDYEQYF.

The V gene is TRBV7-8, the J gene TRBJ2-1; 8 bases are shared with TRBD2. CDR3 length equals 14 residues. The germline CDR1 and CDR2 sequences are SGHVS and FQNEAQ. Germline trimming cut 5 bases from V and 10 bases from J; bases unmatched to any gene: 10. The CDR3 DNA follows: TGTGCCAGCAGCCTTAGCGGGGCGGGTAAGGAGCAGTTCTTC. This codes for CASSLSGAGKEQFF.

The V and J genes are TRBV4-3 and TRBJ1-2, with a weak D call TRBD1 (5 bases). Trimming shortened V by 1 base and J by 5 bases, and 11 bases separated the two germline ends. Looked up from germline, CDR1 is LGHNA and CDR2 is YSLEER. This CDR3 has 14 residues. Here the CDR3 reads CASSQGGAGYGYTF. CDR3 DNA sequence: TGCGCCAGCAGCCAAGGGGGCGCAGGGTATGGCTACACCTTC.

The chain couples TRBV5-1 to TRBJ1-4, with TRBD1 matching 7 bases. The germline CDR1 and CDR2 sequences are SGHRS and YFSETQ. Germline trimming cut 2 bases from V and 6 bases from J; bases unmatched to any gene: 7. The CDR3 has 15 amino acids. Written as DNA, the CDR3 is TGCGCCAGCAGCTTCTGGACAGGAAAAGATGAAAAACTGTTTTTT. Protein: CASSFWTGKDEKLFF.

The chain links TRBV2 to TRBJ2-1; D remains ambiguous. This CDR3 is 14 amino acids long. Deletions cut 2 bases from V and 3 bases from J, with 8 bases between. Germline V gene sequence: CDR1 SNHLY, CDR2 FYNNEI. The DNA for the CDR3 is TGTGCCAGCAGTGAAATACGAGTCTACAATGAGCAGTTCTTC. Translated: CASSEIRVYNEQFF.

The chain links TRBV30 to TRBJ2-6; D perhaps matches TRBD1 (6 bases). The CDR3 has 15 amino acids. V lost 0 bases, J lost 2 bases, and 8 bases lay in between. The germline gives CDR1 GTSNPN, CDR2 SVGIG (reference sequence). This CDR3 is CAWSVGTPGANVLTF. In nucleotides, the CDR3 is TGTGCCTGGAGTGTCGGGACACCTGGGGCCAACGTCCTGACTTTC.

In its sample, this clone was seen a few times. The chain is built from TRBV3-1 (or the pseudogene TRBV3-2) and TRBJ2-7; 11 positions match TRBD1. The germline CDR1 and CDR2 sequences are LGHDT and YNNKEL (reference sequence). The V segment lost 7 bases and the J segment 3 bases; nucleotides outside the gene matches: 2. The CDR3 contains 13 residues. CDR3 sequence: CASTGTGGYEQYF. DNA for the CDR3: TGTGCCAGCACCGGGACAGGGGGCTACGAGCAGTACTTC.

The rearrangement joins TRBV25-1 to TRBJ2-3; TRBD2 matches at 10 bases. V lost 3 bases and J lost 3; bases outside the gene matches: 3. The CDR3 sequence is 15 residues long. Germline values: CDR1 MGHDK, CDR2 SYGVNS. The CDR3 DNA reads TGTGCCAGCAGTGAGTCTAGCGGGAGAACAGATACGCAGTATTTT. Its translation: CASSESSGRTDTQYF.

Only one count was recorded for this clone. V usage is TRBV4-2 and J usage is TRBJ1-4; 11 bases agree with TRBD1. Per germline, CDR1 LGHNA and CDR2 YNFKEQ. V dropped 1 base and J dropped 14; count of bases not matched to a gene: 6. The length of the CDR3 is 14 residues. The CDR3 region is CASSQGSWTGGLFF. In nucleotides, the CDR3 is TGTGCCAGCAGCCAAGGATCGTGGACAGGGGGCCTGTTTTTT.

The chain combines TRBV6-2 or TRBV6-3 with TRBJ2-7, with D possibly TRBD2 on 6 matching bases. Germline V gives CDR1 MNHEY, CDR2 SVGEGT. The V and J ends lost 4 bases and 6 bases respectively, with 7 bases between them. CDR3 length: 11 amino acids. CDR3 sequence (DNA): TGTGCCAGCAGTTGGGACTTCGAGCAGTACTTC. As protein: CASSWDFEQYF.

This clone was found once. The CDR3 region is CASSQDIFRNEQYF. In nucleotides, the CDR3 is TGCGCCAGCAGCCAAGATATTTTTAGAAACGAGCAGTACTTC. The chain uses TRBV4-1 and TRBJ2-7; no firm D call. V gave up 0 bases and J gave up 5 bases, with 11 bases separating them. The CDR3 length is 14 residues. CDR1 is MGHRA, CDR2 YSYEKL, per germline.

V usage is TRBV2 and J usage is TRBJ1-2, with TRBD1 matching 8 bases. The CDR3 is 13 residues long. Per germline, CDR1 SNHLY and CDR2 FYNNEI. J was trimmed by 4 bases and V by 11 bases; bases with no gene match: 9. CDR3 bases: TGTGCCGGCGGAGGGACAGGAACCTATGGCTACACCTTC. Amino acid sequence: CAGGGTGTYGYTF.

The chain carries TRBV7-9 and TRBJ1-5; 8 bases map to TRBD1. Germline V gene sequence: CDR1 SEHNR, CDR2 FQNEAQ (reference sequence). With V trimmed by 4 bases and J by 2 bases, 1 base remained unmatched. There are 14 residues in the CDR3. The CDR3 DNA is TGTGCCAGCAGCTCGGGACAGGGCAATCAGCCCCAGCATTTT. This encodes CASSSGQGNQPQHF.

The chain combines TRBV6-2 or TRBV6-3 with TRBJ2-7; D is perhaps TRBD2 (5 bases). CDR1 is MNHEY and CDR2 is SVGEGT in the germline V gene. Trimming pared 5 bases from V and 5 bases from J, leaving 19 bases between. The CDR3 is made up of 15 amino acids. The CDR3 DNA reads TGTGCCAGCAGTGCCAGCCTAGAGAGGGCCAACGAGCAGTACTTC. This gives the protein CASSASLERANEQYF.